These 11 T cell receptor beta chains share one sample of origin, sequenced in a study of memory CD4+ T cells and cytomegalovirus serostatus. Clones were sequenced by immunoSEQ multiplex PCR, and TCRdb holds only the in-frame ones, with some missing. The top ten clones hold 0.6% to 0.95% of a sample with tens of thousands of clones, roughly 78% of them seen once. Single viable CD3+CD4+CD8-CD45RO+ cells were sorted as the memory CD4+ T cells. What was sequenced was memory CD4+ T cells from blood. The receptors originated from an adult in good health and CMV-seronegative.

The V gene is TRBV11-1, the J gene TRBJ2-5; 8 bases are a match to TRBD1. CDR1 and CDR2 (germline): SGHAT, FQDESV (reference sequence). V lost 2 bases, J lost 5 bases, and 4 bases stayed unmatched. The CDR3 extends over 14 amino acids. CDR3 residues: CASSLQGAMETQYF. The CDR3 DNA reads as TGTGCCAGCAGCTTACAGGGGGCGATGGAGACCCAGTACTTC.

V is TRBV27 and J is TRBJ1-4; 8 bases map to TRBD1. CDR3 length: 16 residues. The junction had 17 bases not matched to a gene; V was cut back by 5 bases and J by 12 bases. CDR1 and CDR2 (germline): MNHEY, SMNVEV (reference sequence). The CDR3 DNA is TGTGCCAGCAGTCACGTCGGACAGGGAGGGTACTTAGAACTGTTTTTT. This sequence encodes CASSHVGQGGYLELFF.

The DNA for the CDR3 is TGCGCCAGCAGCCAAGATAAAGGTCAGGGCCATAGCAATCAGCCCCAGCATTTT. Translation: CASSQDKGQGHSNQPQHF. The chain uses TRBV4-1 and TRBJ1-5; maybe TRBD1 (5 bases). Trimming removed 0 bases from V and 0 bases from J, with 15 bases in between. Germline V gene sequence: CDR1 MGHRA, CDR2 YSYEKL. The CDR3 has 18 residues.

This clone was detected only a few times. The CDR3 DNA reads TGTGCCAGCAGCCAAGTACAGGGGCGCGTAGGAACTGAAGCTTTCTTT. Amino acids: CASSQVQGRVGTEAFF. The V gene is TRBV4-2, the J gene TRBJ1-1; TRBD1 agrees at 7 bases. Germline V lookup: CDR1 LGHNA, CDR2 YNFKEQ. After removal of 1 base from V and 5 bases from J, the junction contained 10 bases not matched to a gene. This CDR3 region has 16 residues.

The table lists this clone with a few counts. V gene TRBV4-1 combines with J gene TRBJ2-7; D call uncertain. Germline CDR1 reads MGHRA; CDR2 reads YSYEKL. Between the trimmed V and J ends, which lost 0 bases and 7 bases, there was a span of 25 bases. The CDR3 spans 18 residues. The CDR3 spells CASSQDWWSSRNPAEQYF. Here the CDR3 DNA reads TGCGCCAGCAGCCAAGATTGGTGGTCTAGTCGGAACCCCGCTGAGCAGTACTTC.

This chain links TRBV30 with TRBJ1-5; D gene unclear. Per germline, CDR1 GTSNPN and CDR2 SVGIG (reference sequence). V lost 4 bases, J lost 2 bases, and 9 bases lay in between. This CDR3 region has 13 residues. CDR3 residues: CAWTGQGNQPQHF. The CDR3 DNA sequence: TGTGCCTGGACCGGGCAGGGCAATCAGCCCCAGCATTTT.

The rearrangement links TRBV5-5 to TRBJ1-6, with D uncertain. The CDR3 runs 15 residues. The V end was cut by 0 bases, the J end by 6 bases, with 10 bases between. Germline V CDR1 and CDR2: SGHKS, YYEKEE (reference sequence). The CDR3 DNA follows: TGTGCCAGCAGCTTGGAGGCCCCTCGTAATTCACCCCTCCACTTT. It yields the protein CASSLEAPRNSPLHF.

This clone was detected only once. This chain joins TRBV6-1 and TRBJ2-5, with 7 bases identical to TRBD1. J lost 1 base, V lost 1 base, and 3 bases had no gene match. Germline assignment: CDR1 MNHNS and CDR2 SASEGT. This CDR3 region has 15 residues. This CDR3 is CASSEEAGGQETQYF. CDR3 bases: TGTGCCAGCAGTGAAGAAGCAGGGGGCCAAGAGACCCAGTACTTC.

The chain joins TRBV2 to TRBJ2-5, with 12 bases aligning to TRBD2. The CDR3 is 15 amino acids. Germline CDR1 reads SNHLY; CDR2 reads FYNNEI. The V and J ends lost 6 bases and 4 bases, in that order; junction bases with no gene match: 6. Here the CDR3 reads CASSLTSGGTETQYF. The CDR3 DNA reads TGTGCCAGCAGCCTGACTAGCGGGGGAACAGAGACCCAGTACTTC.

This clone was counted a few times. This sequence joins TRBV5-1 and TRBJ1-1; unclear D gene. The CDR3 has 13 amino acids. The V gene's germline CDR1 is SGHRS and CDR2 YFSETQ. V was cut by 0 bases and J by 5 bases, with 8 bases left in between. The DNA of the CDR3 is TGCGCCAGCAGCTTGGCTAGAGAGACTGAAGCTTTCTTT. Protein product: CASSLARETEAFF.

The chain is built from TRBV14 and TRBJ2-3; no reliable D call. V dropped 0 bases and J dropped 2 bases, with 3 bases sitting between them. CDR3 length: 13 amino acids. Germline lookup yields CDR1 SGHDN and CDR2 FVKESK. CDR3 residues: CASSQDLTDTQYF. The DNA of the CDR3 is TGTGCCAGCAGCCAAGACCTCACAGATACGCAGTATTTT.